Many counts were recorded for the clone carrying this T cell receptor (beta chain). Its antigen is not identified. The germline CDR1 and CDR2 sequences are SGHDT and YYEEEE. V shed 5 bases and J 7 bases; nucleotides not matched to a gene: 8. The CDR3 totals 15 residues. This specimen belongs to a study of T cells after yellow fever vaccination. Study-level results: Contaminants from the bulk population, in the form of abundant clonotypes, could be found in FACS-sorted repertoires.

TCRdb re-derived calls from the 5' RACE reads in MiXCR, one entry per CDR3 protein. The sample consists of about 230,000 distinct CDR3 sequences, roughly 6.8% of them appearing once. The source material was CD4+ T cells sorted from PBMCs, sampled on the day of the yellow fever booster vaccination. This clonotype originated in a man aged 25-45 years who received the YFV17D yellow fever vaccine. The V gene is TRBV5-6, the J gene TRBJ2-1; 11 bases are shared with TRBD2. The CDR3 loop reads CASRLTSGTGNEQFF. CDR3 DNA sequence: TGTGCCAGCAGGTTGACTAGCGGGACCGGGAATGAGCAGTTCTTC.